Below are 14 T cell receptor beta chains sequenced from a single sample in a study of T-cell reconstitution after alpha-beta-depleted transplantation in children. Molecular barcoding with unique molecular identifiers was used for the TCRbeta library. One entry per CDR3 protein, called by TCRdb with MiXCR from the PCR reads. In the table there are 200,000 to 250,000 distinct CDR3 sequences, roughly a tenth of which are singletons. The sample in question was PBMCs, obtained before TCRalphabeta/CD19-depleted stem cell transplant. The receptors were gathered from a child in the first two years of life with acute myeloid leukemia, due to receive a stem cell transplant.

This clonotype has a count of ten or more. V gene TRBV20-1 combines with J gene TRBJ2-1, with TRBD2 identical over 8 bases. The trim removed 4 bases at V and 6 bases at J, leaving 5 bases unmatched. This CDR3 is built from 13 residues. Germline V gene data show CDR1 as DFQATT and CDR2 as SNEGSKA (reference sequence). The CDR3 DNA follows: TGCAGTGCTAAAATGACTAGCGTCAATGAGCAGTTCTTC. Translation gives CSAKMTSVNEQFF.

This clonotype occurred a few times. The chain has TRBV19 and TRBJ2-7; maybe TRBD2 (5 bases). V lost 5 bases, J lost 0 bases, and 5 bases lay in between. The CDR3 spans 12 residues. Germline-derived CDR1 and CDR2 are LNHDA and SQIVND (reference sequence). Here the CDR3 DNA reads TGTGCCAGTAGTGAGGGCTCCTACGAGCAGTACTTC. This translates into CASSEGSYEQYF.

This clonotype came up many times. V and J are TRBV20-1 and TRBJ2-7, with D unresolved. This CDR3 is built from 13 residues. Trimming left V 3 bases short and J 6 bases short, with 15 bases between. The germline gives CDR1 DFQATT, CDR2 SNEGSKA (reference sequence). As DNA, the CDR3 is TGCAGTGCTAGCCCTCGGTGGGGTAGCGAGCAGTACTTC. Its protein product is CSASPRWGSEQYF.

The table lists this clonotype with many counts. The CDR3 reads CASKPAGGASTDTQYF. CDR3 in DNA: TGCGCCAGCAAACCCGCGGGAGGTGCCAGCACAGATACGCAGTATTTT. The rearrangement joins TRBV5-1 to TRBJ2-3, with 8 bases fitting TRBD2. The CDR3 runs 16 residues. V trimming: 6 bases; J trimming: 0 bases; junction bases outside the gene matches: 9. Germline V lookup: CDR1 SGHRS, CDR2 YFSETQ. The complete variable domain, with remaining parts taken from reference TRBV5-1 and TRBJ2-3, reads KAGVTQTPRYLIKTRGQQVTLSCSPISGHRSVSWYQQTPGQGLQFLFEYFSETQRNKGNFPGRFSGRQFSNSRSEMNVSTLELGDSALYLCASKPAGGASTDTQYFGPGTRLTVL.

There are many counts of this clonotype. The chain links TRBV12-3 or TRBV12-4 to TRBJ1-6; maybe TRBD1 (6 bases). This CDR3 spans 15 amino acids. Trimming left V 6 bases short and J 10 bases short, with 19 bases between. The CDR3: CASSSNTGIQSPLHF. The CDR3 DNA follows: TGTGCCAGCAGCTCAAATACAGGGATACAGTCACCCCTCCACTTT.

The chain combines TRBV19 with TRBJ2-1, with D possibly TRBD2 on 5 matching bases. Germline-derived CDR1 and CDR2 are LNHDA and SQIVND (reference sequence). The CDR3 length is 15 residues. V lost 2 bases and J 0 bases, leaving 8 bases between the germline ends. The CDR3: CASSITAGSYNEQFF. The DNA of the CDR3 is TGTGCCAGTAGTATAACCGCGGGCTCCTACAATGAGCAGTTCTTC. Full variable domain (missing parts from reference TRBV19 and TRBJ2-1): DGGITQSPKYLFRKEGQNVTLSCEQNLNHDAMYWYRQDPGQGLRLIYYSQIVNDFQKGDIAEGYSVSREKKESFPLTVTSAQKNPTAFYLCASSITAGSYNEQFFGPGTRLTVL.

This clonotype was picked up many times. The chain is built from TRBV7-3 and TRBJ2-3; 7 bases fit TRBD1. From germline, CDR1 is SGHTA and CDR2 FQGTGA. V trimming: 0 bases; J trimming: 4 bases; junction bases outside the gene matches: 1. This CDR3 spans 14 amino acids. This chain's CDR3 is CASSLTQGADTQYF. CDR3 DNA sequence: TGTGCCAGCAGCTTAACCCAGGGGGCAGATACGCAGTATTTT.

Concerning this clonotype: Sequence at one end of the junction differs from germline and may be a read error. The chain combines TRBV24-1 with TRBJ2-2; possibly TRBD2 for D (5 bases). The CDR3 contains 14 residues. Germline V CDR1 and CDR2: KGHDR, SFDVKD. The CDR3 spells CATGESVNTGELFF. In nucleotides, the CDR3 is TGTGCCACCGGTGAATCAGTGAACACCGGGGAACTGTTTTTT.

There are a few counts of this clonotype. The gene calls are TRBV9 and TRBJ2-7, with 8 bases matching TRBD2. Trimming removed 0 bases from V and 4 bases from J; junction bases left unmatched: 12. CDR3 length: 17 residues. CDR1 and CDR2 from the germline V gene are SGDLS and YYNGEE. CDR3 amino acids: CASSVGIPGGPSYEQYF. The CDR3 DNA reads TGTGCCAGCAGCGTAGGTATTCCGGGAGGGCCGTCGTACGAGCAGTACTTC.

Many counts were recorded for this clonotype. The V gene is TRBV12-3 or TRBV12-4, the J gene TRBJ1-1; weak D call: TRBD1 (5 bases). This CDR3 region has 16 residues. Trimming shortened V by 8 bases and J by 0 bases, and 19 bases separated the two germline ends. The DNA for the CDR3 is TGTGCCAGCGGACATCGACCGGTGGAGCTGAACACTGAAGCTTTCTTT. Translated, it gives CASGHRPVELNTEAFF.

This clonotype was recorded at least ten times. V usage is TRBV24-1 and J usage is TRBJ1-2, with unresolved D. Trimming removed 2 bases from V and 2 bases from J, with 8 bases in between. The CDR3 runs to 14 residues. Germline V lookup: CDR1 KGHDR, CDR2 SFDVKD. The CDR3 protein is CATSDSTKNYGYTF. CDR3 coding DNA: TGTGCCACCAGTGATTCAACGAAGAACTATGGCTACACCTTC.

This clonotype came up many times. The chain links TRBV20-1 to TRBJ1-3; the match to TRBD1 covers 7 bases. The CDR3 totals 15 residues. Germline trimming cut 5 bases from V and 7 bases from J; bases unmatched to any gene: 14. Germline CDR1 is DFQATT and CDR2 is SNEGSKA (reference sequence). CDR3 sequence: CSALTGDLAPNTIYF. The CDR3 DNA reads as TGCAGTGCTCTTACAGGGGACCTCGCCCCGAACACCATATATTTT.

This clonotype was counted at least ten times. The chain is built from TRBV29-1 and TRBJ1-1; TRBD1 agrees at 7 bases. CDR1 and CDR2 from the germline V gene are SQVTM and ANQGSEA. With V trimmed by 7 bases and J by 3 bases, 11 bases remained unmatched. The CDR3 contains 14 residues. The DNA of the CDR3 is TGCAGCGGTCGACAGGGAGGTATGGACACTGAAGCTTTCTTT. It specifies CSGRQGGMDTEAFF.

Many counts were recorded for this clonotype. The chain employs TRBV20-1 and TRBJ2-3; TRBD2 agrees at 8 bases. The V and J ends lost 1 base and 6 bases, in that order; junction bases with no gene match: 0. The CDR3 sequence is 12 residues long. Per the germline V gene, CDR1 is DFQATT and CDR2 is SNEGSKA (reference sequence). The CDR3 DNA is TGCAGTGCTAGAGGGACTAGCGATACGCAGTATTTT. Its translation is CSARGTSDTQYF.